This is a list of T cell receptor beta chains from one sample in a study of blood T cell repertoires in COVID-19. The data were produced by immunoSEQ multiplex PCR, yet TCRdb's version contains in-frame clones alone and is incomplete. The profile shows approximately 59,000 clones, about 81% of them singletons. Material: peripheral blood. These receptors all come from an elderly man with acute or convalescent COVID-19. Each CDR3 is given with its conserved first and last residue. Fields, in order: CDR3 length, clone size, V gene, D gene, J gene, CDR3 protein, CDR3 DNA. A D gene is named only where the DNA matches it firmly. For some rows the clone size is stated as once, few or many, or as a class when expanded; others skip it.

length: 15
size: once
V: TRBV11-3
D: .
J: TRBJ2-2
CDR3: CASSLQGADTGELFF
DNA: TGTGCCAGCAGCTTACAGGGCGCGGACACCGGGGAGCTGTTTTTT

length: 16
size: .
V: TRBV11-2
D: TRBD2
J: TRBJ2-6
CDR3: CASSPLGGAGANVLTF
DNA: TGTGCCAGCAGCCCCCTGGGGGGGGCTGGGGCCAACGTCCTGACTTTC

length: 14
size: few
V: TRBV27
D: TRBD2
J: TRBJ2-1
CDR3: CASLGLAGGNEQFF
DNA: TGTGCCAGTCTGGGACTAGCGGGAGGCAATGAGCAGTTCTTC

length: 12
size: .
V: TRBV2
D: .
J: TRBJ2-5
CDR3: CASSREQETQYF
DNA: TGTGCCAGCAGCCGGGAGCAAGAGACCCAGTACTTC

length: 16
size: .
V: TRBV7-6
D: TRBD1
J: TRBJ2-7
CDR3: CASSGRQGDTAYEQYF
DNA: TGTGCCAGCAGCGGGAGACAGGGGGACACAGCCTACGAGCAGTACTTC

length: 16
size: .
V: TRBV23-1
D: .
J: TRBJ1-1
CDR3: CASSQSPGPMNTEAFF
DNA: TGCGCCAGCAGTCAATCGCCAGGGCCCATGAACACTGAAGCTTTCTTT

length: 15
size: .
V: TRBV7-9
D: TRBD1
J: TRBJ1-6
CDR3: CASSLVGQGVGTLHF
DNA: TGTGCCAGCAGCTTAGTGGGACAGGGAGTCGGGACCCTCCACTTT

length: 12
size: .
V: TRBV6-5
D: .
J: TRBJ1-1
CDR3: CASSSMNTEAFF
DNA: TGTGCCAGCAGTTCCATGAACACTGAAGCTTTCTTT

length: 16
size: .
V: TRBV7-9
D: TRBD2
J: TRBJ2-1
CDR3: CASSLIGAGGPDEQFF
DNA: TGTGCCAGCAGCTTGATAGGGGCGGGAGGGCCGGATGAGCAGTTCTTC

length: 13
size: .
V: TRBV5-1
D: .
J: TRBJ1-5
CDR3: CASSFGVDQPQHF
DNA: TGCGCCAGCAGCTTCGGGGTAGATCAGCCCCAGCATTTT

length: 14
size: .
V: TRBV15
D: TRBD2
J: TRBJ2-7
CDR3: CATSRGGGSYEQYF
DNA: TGTGCCACCAGCAGAGGGGGGGGGAGCTACGAGCAGTACTTC

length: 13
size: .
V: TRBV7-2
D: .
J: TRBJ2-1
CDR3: CASSPFPYNEQFF
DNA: TGTGCCAGCAGCCCCTTTCCCTACAATGAGCAGTTCTTC

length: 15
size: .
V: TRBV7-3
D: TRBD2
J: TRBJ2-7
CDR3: CASSSPGLAGAEQYF
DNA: TGTGCCAGCAGCTCACCGGGACTAGCGGGAGCCGAGCAGTACTTC

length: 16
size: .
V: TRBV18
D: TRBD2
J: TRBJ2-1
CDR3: CASSPTGLAVYNEQFF
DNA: TGTGCCAGCTCACCAACCGGACTAGCGGTTTACAATGAGCAGTTCTTC

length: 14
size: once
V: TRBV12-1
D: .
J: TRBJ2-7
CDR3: CASSFGGQSYEQYF
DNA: TGTGCCAGCAGCTTCGGGGGACAGTCCTACGAGCAGTACTTC

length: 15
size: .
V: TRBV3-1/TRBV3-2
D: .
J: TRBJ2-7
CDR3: CASSQELRGLDEQYF
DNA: TGTGCCAGCAGCCAAGAACTCAGGGGTTTGGACGAGCAGTACTTC

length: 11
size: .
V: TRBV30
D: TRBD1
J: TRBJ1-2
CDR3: CAWYRDSRYTF
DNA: TGTGCCTGGTACAGGGACAGCCGCTACACCTTC

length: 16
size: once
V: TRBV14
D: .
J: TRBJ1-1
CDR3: CASSQVGVRGTLRAFF
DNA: TGTGCCAGCAGCCAAGTGGGGGTCAGGGGCACCCTTCGAGCTTTCTTT

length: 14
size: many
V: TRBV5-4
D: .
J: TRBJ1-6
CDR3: CASKKGGGDSPLHF
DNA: TGTGCCAGCAAGAAGGGGGGAGGGGATTCACCCCTCCACTTT

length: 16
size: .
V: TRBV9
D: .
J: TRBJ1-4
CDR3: CASSRLSGSSYEKLFF
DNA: TGTGCCAGCAGCCGACTCTCTGGGAGCTCCTATGAAAAACTGTTTTTT

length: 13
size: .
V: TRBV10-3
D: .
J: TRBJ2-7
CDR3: CAISEAPYSEQYF
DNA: TGTGCCATCAGTGAAGCCCCCTACTCCGAGCAGTACTTC

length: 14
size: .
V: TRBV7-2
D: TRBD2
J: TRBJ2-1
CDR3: CASSPRGYDNEQFF
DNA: TGTGCCAGCAGCCCGCGGGGGTACGACAATGAGCAGTTCTTC

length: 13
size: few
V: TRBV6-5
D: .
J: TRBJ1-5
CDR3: CASSYRLDQPQHF
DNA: TGTGCCAGCAGTTACAGACTAGATCAGCCCCAGCATTTT

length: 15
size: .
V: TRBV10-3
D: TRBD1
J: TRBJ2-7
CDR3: CAISDARDRGYEQYF
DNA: TGTGCCATCAGTGATGCTAGGGACAGGGGCTACGAGCAGTACTTC